These 14 T cell receptor beta chains originate from one sample sequenced in a study of vaccination and CD4 T cells after COVID-19. For these TCRs, the target antigens are not known. Treatment denoted: roughly ten-day PBMC culture with coronavirus spike peptide pools or control peptides (ViraFEST assay). The Oncomine TCR Beta short-read assay sequenced DNA from cultured CD4+ T cells. TCRdb called the PCR reads again in MiXCR, with one record for every CDR3 protein. The repertoire consists of roughly 11,000 distinct CDR3 sequences, with more than 25% occurring once and the leading ten covering more than 20%. The sample consisted of cultured CD4+ T cells from blood. These receptor sequences come from a human donor with COVID-19.

The rearrangement links TRBV6-2 or TRBV6-3 to TRBJ2-2, with 9 bases lining up with TRBD1. Per the germline V gene, CDR1 is MNHEY and CDR2 is SVGEGT. The CDR3 totals 22 residues. The V segment lost 4 bases and the J segment 0 bases; nucleotides outside the gene matches: 21. Here the CDR3 reads CASSFLGGTGSARASNTGELFF. The CDR3 region has the DNA TGTGCCAGCAGTTTCCTTGGAGGGACAGGGAGCGCCCGCGCCTCGAACACCGGGGAGCTGTTTTTT.

The rearrangement joins TRBV25-1 to TRBJ2-7; TRBD1 might be the D (5 bases). The CDR3 covers 17 residues. Germline V gene sequence: CDR1 MGHDK, CDR2 SYGVNS. Trimming removed 1 base from V and 2 bases from J, with 18 bases in between. CDR3 nucleotide sequence: TGTGCCAGCAGTGAATCACTTGGGCAGGGCAGCCCCTACGAGCAGTACTTC. The encoded protein is CASSESLGQGSPYEQYF.

This chain connects TRBV6-2 or TRBV6-3 to TRBJ2-1, with D tentatively TRBD1 or TRBD2 (5 bases each). V shed 10 bases and J shed 5 bases, with 24 bases lying between them. Germline loops: CDR1 MNHEY, CDR2 SVGEGT. This CDR3 region has 16 residues. This CDR3 reads CATYAWAGKTDNEQFF. The CDR3 nucleotides read TGTGCCACCTATGCCTGGGCCGGGAAGACAGACAATGAGCAGTTCTTC.

This clonotype was observed a handful of times. The chain employs TRBV7-9 and TRBJ1-3, with a possible D match to TRBD1 (6 bases). Germline loops: CDR1 SEHNR, CDR2 FQNEAQ (reference sequence). V lost 4 bases and J lost 1, with 17 bases in between. The CDR3 runs 17 residues. CDR3 DNA: TGTGCCAGCAGCTACTTGGGGACACCCTCATCTGGAAACACCATATATTTT. Amino acids: CASSYLGTPSSGNTIYF.

This chain links TRBV6-1 with TRBJ2-1; D gene ambiguous. Looked up from germline, CDR1 is MNHNS and CDR2 is SASEGT. V lost 8 bases to trimming and J lost 1 base, with 18 bases between them. This CDR3 has 16 amino acids. The chain's CDR3 is CASLLGDLGSYNEQFF. CDR3 in DNA: TGTGCCAGCCTTCTTGGCGACTTAGGGTCCTACAATGAGCAGTTCTTC.

V gene TRBV4-3 combines with J gene TRBJ2-1; D gene uncertain. CDR3 length: 15 residues. Per the germline V gene, CDR1 is LGHNA and CDR2 is YSLEER. The V end lost 0 bases, the J end lost 6 bases, and 12 bases lay between the germline ends. CDR3 coding DNA: TGCGCCAGCAGCCAAGATCTGGACCCCATCAATGAGCAGTTCTTC. Its protein is CASSQDLDPINEQFF.

The chain has TRBV7-3 and TRBJ2-1; the match to TRBD2 covers 9 bases. Germline V gene data show CDR1 as SGHTA and CDR2 as FQGTGA. J lost 10 bases, V lost 8 bases, and 3 bases had no gene match. The CDR3 contains 11 residues. The DNA of the CDR3 is TGTGCCAGCGCTAGCGGGGTAGAGCAGTTCTTC. Its protein is CASASGVEQFF.

The chain couples TRBV20-1 to TRBJ2-3, with a possible D match to TRBD2 (6 bases). V lost 6 bases and J 7 bases, leaving 23 bases between the germline ends. Germline V gene data show CDR1 as DFQATT and CDR2 as SNEGSKA (reference sequence). The CDR3 is 15 amino acids. The CDR3 coding sequence is TGCAGTGCGACGAGGGACTCCCTAAGCACGCATACGCAGTATTTT. It codes for CSATRDSLSTHTQYF.

The rearrangement uses TRBV5-4 and TRBJ1-2; a weak D match, TRBD1 (5 bases). Germline assignment: CDR1 SGHNT and CDR2 YYREEE (reference sequence). The CDR3 is 13 residues long. Trimming stripped 5 bases from V and 4 bases from J, with 12 bases between. The CDR3 sequence is CASRSTVSYGYTF. CDR3 nucleotides: TGTGCCAGCAGATCGACAGTCAGCTATGGCTACACCTTC.

This clonotype has a handful of counts. The CDR3 loop is CASSLSLRDTIYF. The CDR3, as DNA: TGTGCCAGCAGTTTATCCCTGCGGGACACCATATATTTT. This rearrangement joins TRBV27 to TRBJ1-3; D unclear. The CDR3 spans 13 residues. CDR1 and CDR2 (germline): MNHEY, SMNVEV (reference sequence). Trimming stripped 0 bases from V and 8 bases from J, with 8 bases between.

By share of the sample, this clonotype is large. This rearrangement joins TRBV6-5 to TRBJ1-1, with TRBD1 matching 7 bases. The junction had 11 bases not matched to a gene; V was cut back by 2 bases and J by 8 bases. The CDR3 covers 15 residues. Germline assignment: CDR1 MNHEY and CDR2 SVGAGI. CDR3 in amino acids: CASSYRMTGLREAFF. The CDR3 DNA reads TGTGCCAGCAGTTACAGAATGACAGGGCTGAGAGAAGCTTTCTTT.

This clonotype showed up just a few times. This chain joins TRBV5-4 and TRBJ1-4; weak D call: TRBD1 (6 bases). The germline V and J ends were trimmed by 4 bases and 8 bases, with 12 bases remaining between them. CDR1 is SGHNT, CDR2 YYREEE, per germline (reference sequence). The CDR3 is 13 amino acids. Here the CDR3 DNA reads TGTGCCAGCAGCCCACAGGGTATCGAAAAACTGTTTTTT. Amino acid sequence: CASSPQGIEKLFF.

This clonotype was detected a few times. The J gene is TRBJ2-3, the V gene TRBV15, with D hard to call. Trimming removed 10 bases from V and 4 bases from J, with 12 bases in between. The germline V gene encodes CDR1 LNHNV and CDR2 YYDKDF (reference sequence). This CDR3 has 12 amino acids. The CDR3 region is CAISVGPDTQYF. Here the CDR3 DNA reads TGTGCCATTTCAGTGGGTCCAGATACGCAGTATTTT. Together with reference TRBV15 and TRBJ2-3, the CDR3 gives the full variable domain: DAMVIQNPRYQVTQFGKPVTLSCSQTLNHNVMYWYQQKSSQAPKLLFHYYDKDFNNEADTPDNFQSRRPNTSFCFLDIRSPGLGDTAMYLCAISVGPDTQYFGPGTRLTVL.

This chain uses TRBV24-1 with TRBJ2-7; 9 bases align to TRBD1. Germline V gives CDR1 KGHDR, CDR2 SFDVKD. Trimming took 3 bases from V and 4 from J; bases not matched to a gene: 6. The CDR3 runs 15 residues. The CDR3 reads CATSDGQGSGYEQYF. In DNA form, the CDR3 reads TGTGCCACCAGTGATGGACAGGGGTCTGGATACGAGCAGTACTTC.